The 27 T cell receptor beta chains presented below share a single source sample, sequenced in a study of regulatory T cells in long-lasting Graves disease. Time point noted: persistent/refractory GD, antithyroid drugs over 5 years with positive TRAb. Preparation of the TCR library used RNA extracted from PBMCs. CDR3-region Arm-PCR and iRepertoire HTBI primers produced the TCR beta libraries. TCRdb fed the multiplex PCR reads into MiXCR, producing one record per CDR3 protein. The data hold 700,000 or so distinct CDR3 sequences, with around 32% observed a single time. The sample here was peripheral blood mononuclear cells (PBMCs), taken when the disease was refractory, from a patient treated with antithyroid drugs. These receptors all come from a female donor with Graves disease.

This clonotype occurred many times. V gene TRBV27 combines with J gene TRBJ1-1; perhaps TRBD1 as D (5 bases). V was shortened by 0 bases and J by 3 bases, with 14 bases between the two germline ends. This CDR3 comprises 16 residues. Germline loops: CDR1 MNHEY, CDR2 SMNVEV (reference sequence). In DNA form, the CDR3 reads TGTGCCAGCAGTTTATCGAGAGGGGAGAGGGACACTGAAGCTTTCTTT. Protein sequence: CASSLSRGERDTEAFF.

The chain recombines TRBV11-2 with TRBJ2-3; D is possibly TRBD1 (7 bases). Between the trimmed V and J ends, which lost 3 bases and 1 base, there was a span of 17 bases. The CDR3 is 17 residues long. The germline CDR1 and CDR2 sequences are SGHAT and FQNNGV. CDR3 DNA: TGTGCCAGCAGCTTGGTGGTTGCGGGGACAGGCACAGATACGCAGTATTTT. Amino acid sequence: CASSLVVAGTGTDTQYF.

V is TRBV3-1 and J is TRBJ1-1; no reliable D call. The V end lost 2 bases, the J end lost 0 bases, and 10 bases lay between the germline ends. The CDR3 sequence is 15 residues long. Germline CDR1 and CDR2: LGHDT and YNNKEL (reference sequence). DNA for the CDR3: TGTGCCAGCAGCCAATCGGCAGTTTTGAACACTGAAGCTTTCTTT. It is translated as CASSQSAVLNTEAFF.

This clonotype was found many times. This sequence joins TRBV2 and TRBJ2-7; TRBD2 matches at 7 bases. This CDR3 comprises 14 residues. V dropped 4 bases and J dropped 2; count of bases not matched to a gene: 5. CDR1 and CDR2 from the germline V gene are SNHLY and FYNNEI. CDR3 in DNA: TGTGCCAGCAGTGCCGGGAGGAGCACCTACGAGCAGTACTTC. Its protein is CASSAGRSTYEQYF.

V gene TRBV7-9 combines with J gene TRBJ2-4; D remains unclear. The J call may be mistaken, given a closer DNA end match to TRBJ2-1. Germline CDR1 is SEHNR and CDR2 is FQNEAQ (reference sequence). CDR3 length: 11 amino acids. This CDR3 reads CASLVSGEQFF. CDR3 nucleotides: TGTGCCAGCCTCGTTTCCGGCGAGCAGTTCTTC.

The V and J genes are TRBV6-1 and TRBJ1-5; D gene ambiguous. Germline V gene data show CDR1 as MNHNS and CDR2 as SASEGT. The ends were cut back, 8 bases at V and 5 bases at J, with 16 bases in the middle. The CDR3 extends over 14 amino acids. The CDR3 protein is CASGLWKGDQPQHF. The CDR3 bases are TGTGCCAGCGGCTTGTGGAAAGGCGATCAGCCCCAGCATTTT.

This clonotype occurred a few times. This chain connects TRBV2 to TRBJ1-2; TRBD1 is a possible D gene (5 bases). Germline assignment: CDR1 SNHLY and CDR2 FYNNEI. V was pared by 2 bases and J by 3 bases, with 7 bases between. The CDR3 has 13 residues. The CDR3 nucleotides are TGTGCCAGCAGTGAAAGGGGATACTATGGCTACACCTTC. Residues: CASSERGYYGYTF.

This clonotype appeared a few times. The genes are TRBV6-1 and TRBJ1-2; D possibly corresponds to TRBD1 (5 bases). This CDR3 spans 15 amino acids. Trimming removed 7 bases at V and 2 bases at J, with 17 bases between. CDR1 and CDR2 from the germline V gene are MNHNS and SASEGT. This CDR3 is CASTPLTGVNYGYTF. As DNA, the CDR3 is TGTGCCAGCACCCCTCTCACAGGCGTAAACTATGGCTACACCTTC.

The table lists this clonotype with many counts. This chain joins TRBV12-3 or TRBV12-4 and TRBJ1-2, with D possibly being TRBD1 (5 bases). V was clipped by 3 bases and J by 2 bases, with 7 bases between them. This CDR3 has 13 residues. The CDR3, as DNA: TGTGCCAGCAGTTTCGACAGAAACTATGGCTACACCTTC. This gives the protein CASSFDRNYGYTF.

In this sample, this clonotype turned up once. An end of the junction differs from the germline gene, which may be a read error. V is TRBV7-7 and J is TRBJ1-3, with D maybe TRBD1 (6 bases). The CDR3 is 17 residues long. In germline, CDR1 is SSHAT, CDR2 FNYEAQ (reference sequence). The CDR3 is CASSLMGHRGPRCTIYF. CDR3 nucleotides: TGTGCTAGCAGCTTGATGGGACATCGTGGACCCCGGTGCACCATATATTTT.

A few counts support this clonotype. The chain has TRBV12-5 and TRBJ2-4, with TRBD1 identical over 7 bases. Germline CDR1 and CDR2: LGHNT and FRNRAP. Trimming at V came to 1 base and at J to 0 bases, leaving 3 bases not matched to a gene. The CDR3 runs 16 residues. This chain's CDR3 is CASGLAQGIAKNIQYF. The CDR3 region has the DNA TGTGCTAGTGGTTTGGCACAGGGGATAGCCAAAAACATTCAGTACTTC.

The chain recombines TRBV4-1 with TRBJ1-1; 9 positions match TRBD1. The V gene's germline CDR1 is MGHRA and CDR2 YSYEKL. Trimming removed 2 bases from V and 4 bases from J; junction bases left unmatched: 8. The CDR3 has 16 amino acids. Here the CDR3 reads CASSQSPGQGGTEAFF. The CDR3 DNA sequence: TGCGCCAGCAGCCAATCCCCGGGACAGGGAGGCACTGAAGCTTTCTTT.

A single count supports this clonotype. CDR3 in amino acids: CSGTGIEATNEKLFF. The CDR3 DNA reads TGCAGTGGGACAGGGATTGAAGCAACTAATGAAAAACTGTTTTTT. The chain carries TRBV20-1 and TRBJ1-4; TRBD1 agrees at 8 bases. After removal of 7 bases from V and 0 bases from J, the junction contained 7 bases not matched to a gene. Germline-derived CDR1 and CDR2 are DFQATT and SNEGSKA (reference sequence). The CDR3 sequence is 15 residues long.

This clonotype appeared a few times. V is TRBV20-1 and J is TRBJ2-7; 9 bases are shared with TRBD2. Germline CDR1 and CDR2: DFQATT and SNEGSKA (reference sequence). V shed 3 bases, J shed 6 bases, and the junction held 9 bases outside the gene matches. This CDR3 comprises 14 residues. As DNA, the CDR3 is TGCAGTGCTAGCCCCGCTAGCGGGACAAGCGAGCAGTACTTC. Protein product: CSASPASGTSEQYF.

There are a few counts of this clonotype. The chain recombines TRBV19 with TRBJ1-2; 7 bases align to TRBD1. J was trimmed by 6 bases and V by 4 bases; bases with no gene match: 8. This CDR3 region has 14 residues. Germline-derived CDR1 and CDR2 are LNHDA and SQIVND (reference sequence). CDR3 loop: CASSRTRQGHGYTF. The CDR3 DNA reads TGTGCCAGTAGTAGGACCCGACAGGGCCATGGCTACACCTTC.

This chain joins TRBV27 and TRBJ2-7, with TRBD1 matching over 7 bases. CDR3 size: 15 residues. J was trimmed by 1 base and V by 5 bases; bases with no gene match: 8. CDR1 and CDR2 from the germline V gene are MNHEY and SMNVEV (reference sequence). The DNA for the CDR3 is TGTGCCAGCAGTCCATACAGGGGTGGTTCCTACGAGCAGTACTTC. Translated: CASSPYRGGSYEQYF.

This clonotype has more than one count but fewer than ten. This chain uses TRBV19 with TRBJ1-2; tentative D call: TRBD1 (5 bases). Trimming shortened V by 7 bases and J by 4 bases, and 13 bases separated the two germline ends. Germline CDR1 LNHDA, CDR2 SQIVND (reference sequence). This CDR3 has 13 amino acids. As DNA, the CDR3 is TGTGCCAGTACTCATGGGACCCGCTATGGCTACACCTTC. This gives the protein CASTHGTRYGYTF.

This clonotype was detected ten times or more. The gene calls are TRBV6-5 and TRBJ1-2; D possibly corresponds to TRBD1 (6 bases). The CDR3 loop spans 15 amino acids. Germline CDR1 and CDR2: MNHEY and SVGAGI. Trimming cost V 2 bases and J 8 bases, with 18 bases left between them. CDR3 sequence: CASSYLGRGSGGYTF. Here the CDR3 DNA reads TGTGCCAGCAGTTACCTCGGTAGGGGGTCAGGAGGCTACACCTTC.

This clonotype was seen a handful of times. The chain combines TRBV7-2 with TRBJ1-6; 7 positions match TRBD1. Germline V gives CDR1 SGHTA, CDR2 FQGNSA. CDR3 size: 13 residues. V lost 5 bases, J lost 9 bases, and 4 bases stayed unmatched. The CDR3 DNA reads TGTGCCAGCAGCCCGAGGACAGGTTCACCCCTCCACTTT. Encoded protein: CASSPRTGSPLHF.

This clonotype was counted ten times or more. In DNA form, the CDR3 reads TGTGCCAGCACAAGGGCAGGGCGAGGCTACACCTTC. Its protein product is CASTRAGRGYTF. The rearrangement uses TRBV6-1 and TRBJ1-2, with a possible D match to TRBD1 (5 bases). V lost 7 bases and J lost 8, with 14 bases in between. Germline lookup yields CDR1 MNHNS and CDR2 SASEGT. The CDR3 is 12 amino acids.

This clonotype has a handful of counts. This chain uses TRBV27 with TRBJ2-5; D is ambiguous. The CDR3 sequence is 14 residues long. Looked up from germline, CDR1 is MNHEY and CDR2 is SMNVEV (reference sequence). The V and J ends lost 0 bases and 5 bases respectively, with 10 bases between them. Written as DNA, the CDR3 is TGTGCCAGCAGTTTATCAGTACTGCGGGAGACCCAGTACTTC. Amino acid sequence: CASSLSVLRETQYF.

The chain links TRBV6-1 to TRBJ2-4, with unresolved D. Looked up from germline, CDR1 is MNHNS and CDR2 is SASEGT. The CDR3 contains 16 residues. V was cut by 4 bases and J by 0 bases, with 13 bases left in between. This CDR3 reads CASSVDRILAKNIQYF. Written as DNA, the CDR3 is TGTGCCAGCAGTGTGGATCGGATCCTAGCCAAAAACATTCAGTACTTC.

This chain's CDR3 is CASSLRTYNEQFF. In DNA form, the CDR3 reads TGTGCCAGCAGTTTGCGTACCTACAATGAGCAGTTCTTC. This chain uses TRBV12-3 or TRBV12-4 with TRBJ2-1; D is undetermined. The CDR3 is 13 residues long. Trimming left V 3 bases short and J 2 bases short, with 5 bases between.

In its sample, this clonotype was seen a few times. The gene calls are TRBV7-9 and TRBJ2-5; perhaps TRBD2 as D (5 bases). Per germline, CDR1 SEHNR and CDR2 FQNEAQ (reference sequence). The CDR3 spans 14 residues. The V end was cut by 2 bases, the J end by 1 base, with 8 bases between. This CDR3 is CASSLIAGQETQYF. In nucleotides, the CDR3 is TGTGCCAGCAGCTTAATCGCGGGCCAAGAGACCCAGTACTTC. Using reference TRBV7-9 and TRBJ2-5 for the parts outside the CDR3, the full variable domain is DTGVSQNPRHKITKRGQNVTFRCDPISEHNRLYWYRQTLGQGPEFLTYFQNEAQLEKSRLLSDRFSAERPKGSFSTLEIQRTEQGDSAMYLCASSLIAGQETQYFGPGTRLLVL.

This chain joins TRBV2 and TRBJ2-7, with D tentatively TRBD1 (6 bases). Trimming shortened V by 7 bases and J by 1 base, and 17 bases separated the two germline ends. The CDR3 contains 15 residues. Germline values: CDR1 SNHLY, CDR2 FYNNEI. The CDR3 is CASIGGQILSYEQYF. The DNA of the CDR3 is TGTGCCAGCATTGGTGGACAGATACTTTCCTACGAGCAGTACTTC.

This chain links TRBV18 with TRBJ1-5; the D is unclear. The V gene's germline CDR1 is KGHSH and CDR2 LQKENI. Trimming removed 8 bases at V and 0 bases at J, with 14 bases between. CDR3 length: 15 amino acids. DNA for the CDR3: TGTGCCAGCAACGAGGGTCCGGATAGCAATCAGCCCCAGCATTTT. It translates to CASNEGPDSNQPQHF.

The rearrangement uses TRBV19 and TRBJ1-5, with D maybe TRBD1 (5 bases). With 5 bases removed from V and 1 base from J, the gap between germline ends came to 12 bases. Germline V lookup: CDR1 LNHDA, CDR2 SQIVND (reference sequence). The CDR3 has 15 residues. The CDR3 DNA reads TGTGCCAGTAGTTCGGACACCCGGAGCAATCAGCCCCAGCATTTT. Translating it yields CASSSDTRSNQPQHF.